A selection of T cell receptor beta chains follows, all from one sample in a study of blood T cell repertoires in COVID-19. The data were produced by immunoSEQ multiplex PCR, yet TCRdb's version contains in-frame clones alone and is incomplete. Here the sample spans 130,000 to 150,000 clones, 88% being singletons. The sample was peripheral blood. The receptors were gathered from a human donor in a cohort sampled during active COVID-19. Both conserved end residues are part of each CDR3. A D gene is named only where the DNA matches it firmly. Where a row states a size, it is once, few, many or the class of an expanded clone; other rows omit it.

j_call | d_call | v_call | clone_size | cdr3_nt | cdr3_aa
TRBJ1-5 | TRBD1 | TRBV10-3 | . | TGTGCCATCAGTGGCCAGGGGGCAAATCAGCCCCAGCATTTT | CAISGQGANQPQHF
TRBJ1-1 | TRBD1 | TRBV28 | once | TGTGCCAGCAGTACAAGGGACAGGAACACTGAAGCTTTCTTT | CASSTRDRNTEAFF
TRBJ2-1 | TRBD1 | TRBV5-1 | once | TGCGCCAGCAGCTTGGCCTTGGGACAGGGGAGACATGAGCAGTTCTTC | CASSLALGQGRHEQFF
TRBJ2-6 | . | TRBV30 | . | TGTGCCTGGAGTGTACAGGCTGGGGCCAACGTCCTGACTTTC | CAWSVQAGANVLTF
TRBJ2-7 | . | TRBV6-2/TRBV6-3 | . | TGTGCCAGCAGTTACTCCGTCGGAGGGGGCGAAGGAAGCGAGCAGTACTTC | CASSYSVGGGEGSEQYF
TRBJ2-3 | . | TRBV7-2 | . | TGTGCCAGCAGCCACTCTTGGGAGGCAGATACGCAGTATTTT | CASSHSWEADTQYF
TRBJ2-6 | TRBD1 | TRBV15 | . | TGTGCCACCAGCGCCTGGGGACAGGGGAACTCTGGGGCCAACGTCCTGACTTTC | CATSAWGQGNSGANVLTF
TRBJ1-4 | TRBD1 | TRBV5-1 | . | TGCGCCAGCAGCTGGGGGACAGGGGAAAATGAAAAACTGTTTTTT | CASSWGTGENEKLFF
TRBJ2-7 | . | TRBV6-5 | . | TGTGCCAGCCATCGGGGAGCCCCCTACGAGCAGTACTTC | CASHRGAPYEQYF
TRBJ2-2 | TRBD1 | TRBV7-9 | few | TGTGCCAGCAGCTTTGGACAGGGGGGGGACACCGGGGAGCTGTTTTTT | CASSFGQGGDTGELFF
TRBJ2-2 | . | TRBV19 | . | TGTGCCAGTAGGAGCGTCGCGAACACCGGGGAGCTGTTTTTT | CASRSVANTGELFF
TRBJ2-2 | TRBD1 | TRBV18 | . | TGTGCCAGCTCACTGGGACAGGGAAGCACCGGGGAGCTGTTTTTT | CASSLGQGSTGELFF
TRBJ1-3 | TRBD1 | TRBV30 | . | TGTGCCTGGAGTAGGGGGCAAGAAGGAAACACCATATATTTT | CAWSRGQEGNTIYF
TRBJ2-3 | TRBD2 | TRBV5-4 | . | TGTGCCAGCAGCCCCTGGACTAGCGGGGGGGCTAAAGATACGCAGTATTTT | CASSPWTSGGAKDTQYF
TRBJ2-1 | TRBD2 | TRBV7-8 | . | TGTGCCAGCAGCCCAAGCGGGATGACTGGGAATGAGCAGTTCTTC | CASSPSGMTGNEQFF
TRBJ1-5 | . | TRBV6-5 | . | TGTGCCAGCAGTTACCGAGGGAAGGGTCAGCCCCAGCATTTT | CASSYRGKGQPQHF
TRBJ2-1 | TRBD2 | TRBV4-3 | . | TGCGCCAGCAGCCCCGGGACTAGCGGATACAATGAGCAGTTCTTC | CASSPGTSGYNEQFF
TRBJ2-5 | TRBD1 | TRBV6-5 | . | TGTGCCAGCAGTTACGAGGCAGGGGGCATCGAGACCCAGTACTTC | CASSYEAGGIETQYF
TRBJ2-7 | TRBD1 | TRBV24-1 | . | TGTGCCACCAGTGATTTCAAGGACAGGTTCGACGAGCAGTACTTC | CATSDFKDRFDEQYF
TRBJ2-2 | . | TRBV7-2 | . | TGTGCCAGCAGCTTAGCAGGGAGAGCCGGGGAGCTGTTTTTT | CASSLAGRAGELFF
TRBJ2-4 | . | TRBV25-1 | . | TGTGCCAGCAGTGAAGGAGGGATAGCCAAAAACATTCAGTACTTC | CASSEGGIAKNIQYF
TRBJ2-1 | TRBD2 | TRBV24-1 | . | TGTGCCACCAGTGACGTGGGTCTAGCGGGAGGGCCCAGAGAGCAGTTCTTC | CATSDVGLAGGPREQFF
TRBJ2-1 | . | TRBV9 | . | TGTGCCAGCAGCGTAGGGCTAGCAGATTACAATGAGCAGTTCTTC | CASSVGLADYNEQFF
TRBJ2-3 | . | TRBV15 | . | TGTGCCACCAGCAGAGGGCAGCGAAGCACAGATACGCAGTATTTT | CATSRGQRSTDTQYF
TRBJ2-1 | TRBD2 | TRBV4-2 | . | TGTGCCAGCAGCCAAGAGACTAGCGGGAGGAATGAGCAGTTCTTC | CASSQETSGRNEQFF
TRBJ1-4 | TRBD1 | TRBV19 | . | TGTGCCAGTAGCGCCGACAGGGATTCGAAAAAACTGTTTTTT | CASSADRDSKKLFF
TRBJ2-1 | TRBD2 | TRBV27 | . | TGTGCCAGCAGTAAAGGACTAGCGGGAGGGCTCTACAATGAGCAGTTCTTC | CASSKGLAGGLYNEQFF
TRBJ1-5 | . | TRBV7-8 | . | TGTGCCAGCAGCTTAAATCGGGTCCAGCCCCAGCATTTT | CASSLNRVQPQHF